The clone carrying this T cell receptor beta chain has a count of ten or more. As yet, its antigen is unknown. RNA transcripts were the template, and TCR beta CDR3 regions were amplified from them. HTBI primers were employed in first-round RT-PCR, then a second-round multiplex PCR followed. In TCRdb, the multiplex PCR reads were re-called with MiXCR into one record per CDR3 protein. The data contain about 550,000 distinct CDR3 sequences, 35% to 45% of them seen just once; the ten biggest clones take up 3.5% to 5%. The data were obtained in a study of Graves' ophthalmopathy and Graves' hyperthyroidism. Study summary: Stable hyperthyroidism denotes an absence of ophthalmopathy throughout 18 months of follow-up.

Study-wide points: The model predicted progression of ophthalmopathy with a sensitivity of just over 70%, and its specificity was 72% to 80%. For separating ophthalmopathy from stable hyperthyroidism, a 13-signature model gave 87.88% sensitivity and roughly 78% specificity. Most clonotypes expanded in thyroid above 0.001 frequency were present in blood too.

This TCR derives from an adult man with Graves' hyperthyroidism. The specimen sequenced was peripheral blood or thyroid tissue (not recorded which).

CDR3 sequence reads: CASSLRLMNTGELFF. CDR3 in DNA: TGTGCCAGCAGTCTCCGACTGATGAACACCGGGGAGCTGTTTTTT. The rearrangement uses TRBV12-3 or TRBV12-4 and TRBJ2-2; the D is unclear. The CDR3 runs to 15 residues. Trimming took off 5 bases at V and 1 base at J, with 11 bases between the two ends.